This TCR beta chain was sequenced for a study of blood T cell repertoires in COVID-19. As for the study in general: Some COVID-19 samples were acute and others convalescent; all came from the United States, Italy and Spain. In each case, the material was cDNA or gDNA derived from T cells, B-cell-depleted T cells, or PBMCs.

V was pared by 3 bases and J by 8 bases, with 20 bases between. CDR3 length: 16 residues. The V gene's germline CDR1 is SGHTA and CDR2 FQGNSA. The data were produced by immunoSEQ multiplex PCR, yet TCRdb's version contains in-frame clones alone and is incomplete. The sample includes fewer than 350,000 clones, 81% seen only once; the top ten take 2.5% to 3.5%. The specimen was peripheral blood. The chain joins TRBV7-2 to TRBJ2-4; possible D gene TRBD2, 5 bases. The sequence derives from a woman aged 55-75 years with active or convalescent COVID-19. In DNA, the CDR3 is TGTGCCAGCAGCTTGAGTATTGGAGACGGGGTAGACATTCAGTACTTC. Translation gives CASSLSIGDGVDIQYF.